This T cell receptor beta chain derives from a study of Graves' ophthalmopathy and Graves' hyperthyroidism (dated by TCRdb to the late 2010s). As for the study more broadly: Peripheral blood was collected at initial diagnosis, before any treatment. In several hyperthyroidism patients, the T-cell repertoires found in thyroid tissue were compared with those found in blood. In total, some 140 blood samples were TCR-sequenced: around 42 ophthalmopathy, approximately 75 hyperthyroidism and around 17 hyperthyroidism-to-ophthalmopathy patients. Following sampling, methimazole starting at 30 mg daily was administered to hyperthyroidism patients, and high-dose intravenous methylprednisolone was administered to ophthalmopathy patients. For independent validation, a separate cohort was made up of some 19 hyperthyroidism patients plus 17 patients who later progressed from hyperthyroidism to ophthalmopathy. For training and testing, the roughly 93 patients in the discovery cohort were randomly divided in a 7:3 ratio. To explore V-J signatures that distinguish ophthalmopathy from hyperthyroidism, a discovery set of 100 patients was enrolled, made up of 40 to 45 with ophthalmopathy and 55 to 65 with stable hyperthyroidism. To tell Graves' ophthalmopathy apart from Graves' hyperthyroidism, and to predict which patients would progress to ophthalmopathy, the study relied on TCR beta repertoire signatures.

For repertoire sequencing, the TCR beta CDR3 regions were amplified from RNA transcripts. HTBI primers and the Qiagen OneStep RT-PCR kit were used in a first-round RT-PCR, which was followed by a second-round multiplex PCR, size selection and purification. Libraries were sequenced on an Illumina HiSeq2000 using paired-end 100 bp reads. As for the original processing: SOAPnuke was used to process the reads, throwing out any read that had adapters, had uncalled bases, had a mean Phred below 15, or lacked an exact constant-primer or identifier match. High-quality paired reads were merged with COPE v1.2.5. Unique nucleotide sequences were defined as clonotypes and aligned to IMGT TRB V, D and J references using MiTCR v1.1. Analysis was restricted to V-J combinations with a frequency above 0.0001, which covered just over 98% of repertoires. For each V-J combination, a TCR clonal expansion and chaos score was defined as the ratio of F50 clonal expansion to chaos observed in the TCRdist matrix. Welch's t-statistics and random forest were used to reduce features to about a dozen V-J combinations, which were fed into a naive Bayes classifier. The similarity between thyroid and blood repertoires was quantified using the Morisita-Horn index. TCRdb reworked the public reads: Q25 trimming with fastp, MiXCR clone assembly, productive beta chains retained. Every CDR3 protein is listed once, alongside the most common genes and DNA of its rows. These V and J calls originate from TCRdb's pipeline instead of the authors' own analysis. For this sample the table gives fewer than 600,000 distinct CDR3 sequences, of which approximately 15% were detected only once. The ten largest clones represent 9.5% to 10% of the sample.

Broader findings and caveats from the paper: Among expanded thyroid clonotypes with frequency above 0.001, most also showed up in blood, which suggests that blood repertoires may reflect the thyroid immune response. Sample size was not predetermined statistically, and investigators were not blinded to group allocation. In validation, the model predicted ophthalmopathy progression with 70.59% sensitivity and approximately 72% specificity; roughly eleven predicted patients were CT-confirmed with GO in a median of around 6 months. In cross-validation, the 13-signature model distinguished ophthalmopathy from stable hyperthyroidism with nearly 90% sensitivity and over 81% specificity, while in the test set the corresponding values were around 79% and 71%.

Patients with ophthalmopathy had moderately to severely active disease, with a Clinical Activity Score of 3 or more, a NOSPECS grade of 4 or more, and a disease duration of less than 3 months. Anyone with other autoimmune diseases, uncontrolled infections, pregnancy or lactation was excluded from the study. Diagnosis was based on clinical symptoms, serum thyroxine, TRAb, thyroid ultrasound and orbital computed tomography. Ficoll-Paque density gradient centrifugation was used to isolate PBMCs from around 9.1 ml of fresh peripheral blood. Total RNA was extracted using Trizol reagent, and RNA quality was checked on an Agilent 2100 Bioanalyzer. This clonotype showed up many times. Its antigen target is currently unknown. Within one base of it there is no much larger clone, and no base qualities were kept. The specimen was blood. This TCR was recovered from a woman aged 25-40 years with Graves' ophthalmopathy. Donor details come from another sample of the same person, matched by shared clones.

CDR3 protein: CASSASLAGVSYEQYF. The DNA sequence follows: TGTGCCAGCAGTGCCTCCCTAGCGGGGGTCTCCTACGAGCAGTACTTC. In this chain, TRBV6-4 is recombined with TRBJ2-7, with 10 junctional bases fitting TRBD2. From cysteine to phenylalanine, the CDR3 is 16 amino acids long. Only the CDR3 DNA is retained, 48 bases long and in frame from the first base. CDR1 and CDR2 are drawn from the germline V gene: MRHNA, SNTAGT. Unmatched junction bases come to 6, with V trimmed by 4 bases and J by 0 bases.